This record covers a single T cell receptor beta chain. Its specificity is unknown. Primers for the PCR totalled 60 Vbeta and 13 Jbeta. The table came from immunoSEQ multiplex PCR; TCRdb's copy has only in-frame clones and leaves some out. The sample holds around 170,000 clones, 80% seen once. V shed 0 bases and J 8 bases; nucleotides not matched to a gene: 5. This CDR3 comprises 17 residues. CDR1 and CDR2 (germline): LGHNA, YSLEER. These data belong to a study of cytomegalovirus exposure and HLA in healthy donors. Study-wide points: Among the most significant clusters, several appeared linked to common viral pathogens in a later analysis. Immune exposure information comprised only CMV serostatus. Excluded were some V segments that proved indistinguishable, including TRBV6-2 and TRBV6-3. A later analysis linked around 15,000 TCR beta sequences to HLA alleles at 0.05 false discovery rate.

This receptor was taken from a man between 35 and 55 years old in good health and CMV-seronegative. The chain joins TRBV4-3 to TRBJ2-1; 15 bases map to TRBD2. The sequenced sample consisted of PBMCs. The CDR3 reads CASSQDPGLAGGDEQFF. CDR3 DNA: TGCGCCAGCAGCCAAGATCCAGGACTAGCGGGGGGGGATGAGCAGTTCTTC.